This TCR beta chain was profiled in a study of blood T cell repertoires in COVID-19. Study as a whole: The origin of the acute and convalescent COVID-19 samples was the United States, Italy and Spain.

Sequencing used immunoSEQ multiplex PCR; TCRdb keeps in-frame clones, though not all of them. Here the sample spans 290,000 or so clones, around 87% being singletons. The source is a young man with active or convalescent COVID-19. Sequencing was carried out using peripheral blood.

The CDR3 loop is CASSPGTGRNEKLFF. The CDR3 DNA follows: TGTGCCAGCTCACCCGGGACAGGCCGCAATGAAAAACTGTTTTTT. The chain couples TRBV18 to TRBJ1-4, with 8 bases that match TRBD1. With 3 bases clipped from V and 5 bases from J, the junction kept 5 bases outside the gene matches. CDR3 length: 15 residues. The V gene's germline CDR1 is KGHSH and CDR2 LQKENI.